This TCR beta chain was captured by sequencing in a study of Graves' ophthalmopathy and Graves' hyperthyroidism. Findings of the study overall: Most expanded clonotypes from thyroid (those above 0.001 frequency) were also found in blood.

Researchers took RNA transcripts and amplified TCR beta CDR3 regions from them. Scientists carried out first-round RT-PCR using HTBI primers and then a second-round multiplex PCR. Each CDR3 protein is one row after TCRdb ran MiXCR on the multiplex PCR reads. Of roughly 1.1 million distinct CDR3 sequences in the sample, about 35% were seen once. CDR3 size: 13 residues. The junction had 6 bases not matched to a gene; V was cut back by 3 bases and J by 7 bases. CDR1 is SGHRS and CDR2 is YFSETQ in the germline V gene. Notes on this clonotype: The target antigen is unknown.

Sequenced sample: peripheral blood or thyroid tissue (not recorded which). The sequence was collected from an adult man with Graves' hyperthyroidism. The chain employs TRBV5-1 and TRBJ1-2, with 7 bases that match TRBD1. The CDR3 region is CASSSGDRFGYTF. The CDR3, as DNA: TGCGCCAGCAGCTCAGGGGACAGATTTGGCTACACCTTC. Full variable domain (rest looked up from reference TRBV5-1 and TRBJ1-2): KAGVTQTPRYLIKTRGQQVTLSCSPISGHRSVSWYQQTPGQGLQFLFEYFSETQRNKGNFPGRFSGRQFSNSRSEMNVSTLELGDSALYLCASSSGDRFGYTFGSGTRLTVV.